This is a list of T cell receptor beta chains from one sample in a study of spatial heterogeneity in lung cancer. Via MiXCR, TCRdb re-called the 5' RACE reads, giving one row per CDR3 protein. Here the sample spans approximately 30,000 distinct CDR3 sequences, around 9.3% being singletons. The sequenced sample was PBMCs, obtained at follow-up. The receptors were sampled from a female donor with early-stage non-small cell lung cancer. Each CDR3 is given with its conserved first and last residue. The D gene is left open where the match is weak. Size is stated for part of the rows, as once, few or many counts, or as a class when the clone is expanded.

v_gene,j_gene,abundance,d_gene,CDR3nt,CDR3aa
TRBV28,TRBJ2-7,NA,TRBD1,TGTGCCAGCAGGCCGGGACAGGGCCCCTACGAGCAGTACTTC,CASRPGQGPYEQYF
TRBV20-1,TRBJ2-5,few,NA,TGCAGTGCTATGTCCCGGGACGGACGAGAGACCCAGTACTTC,CSAMSRDGRETQYF
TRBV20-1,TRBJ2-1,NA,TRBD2,TGCAGTGCCCCCGGCCTAGCGGGGGGCGTCGACAATGAGCAGTTCTTC,CSAPGLAGGVDNEQFF
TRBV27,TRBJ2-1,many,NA,TGTGCCAGCAGTTTATCGGGGCAGGGTTACTACAATGAGCAGTTCTTC,CASSLSGQGYYNEQFF
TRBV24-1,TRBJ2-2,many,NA,TGTGCCACCAGTGTGGGCCGGACGGGGGAGCTGTTTTTT,CATSVGRTGELFF
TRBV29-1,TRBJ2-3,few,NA,TGCAGCGCGCTAGCTGGGGGCATAAATACGCAGTATTTT,CSALAGGINTQYF
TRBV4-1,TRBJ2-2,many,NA,TGCGCCAGCAGCCCAGACGAAGGAGTCACCGGGGAGCTGTTTTTT,CASSPDEGVTGELFF
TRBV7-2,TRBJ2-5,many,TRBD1,TGTGCCAGCAGCCGCGCCGGGACAGAACAAGAGACCCAGTACTTC,CASSRAGTEQETQYF
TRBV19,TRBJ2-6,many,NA,TGTGCCAGTAGCAACCCCGGGGCTGGGGCCAACGTCCTGACTTTC,CASSNPGAGANVLTF
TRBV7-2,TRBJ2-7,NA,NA,TGTGCCAGCAGCTCTCCCGGGATCGGCTACGAGCAGTACTTC,CASSSPGIGYEQYF
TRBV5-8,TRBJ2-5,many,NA,TGTGCCAGCAGCCCGGGCATTCAAGAGACCCAGTACTTC,CASSPGIQETQYF
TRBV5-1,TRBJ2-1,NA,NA,TGCGCCAGCAGCCATGGAGGCAGGGGAAATGAGCAGTTCTTC,CASSHGGRGNEQFF
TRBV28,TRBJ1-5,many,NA,TGTGCCAGCAGCCGCAACCCTCGACAGAGCAATCAGCCCCAGCATTTT,CASSRNPRQSNQPQHF
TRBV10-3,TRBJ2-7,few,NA,TGTGCCATCAGTGAGTCTCAGATCTACGAGCAGTACTTC,CAISESQIYEQYF
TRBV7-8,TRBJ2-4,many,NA,TGTGCCAGCAGCTTGAGCTGGGTCACCAAAAACATTCAGTACTTC,CASSLSWVTKNIQYF
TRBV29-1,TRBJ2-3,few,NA,TGCAGCGTTGATACGGGCACAGATACGCAGTATTTT,CSVDTGTDTQYF
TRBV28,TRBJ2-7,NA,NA,TGTGCCAGCAAACCCGGGGCATCCGAAGCCTACGAGCAGTACTTC,CASKPGASEAYEQYF
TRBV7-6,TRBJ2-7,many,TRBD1,TGTGCCAGCAGCTTAGGACAGGGATTGGCCGACGAGCAGTACTTC,CASSLGQGLADEQYF
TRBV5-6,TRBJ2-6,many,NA,TGTGCCAGCAGCTTGGGAGGGACATTAGTCTCTGGGGCCAACGTCCTGACTTTC,CASSLGGTLVSGANVLTF
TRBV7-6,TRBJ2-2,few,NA,TGTGCCAGCAGCTACGGGCCTGGCACCGGGGAGCTGTTTTTT,CASSYGPGTGELFF
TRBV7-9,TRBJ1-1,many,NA,TGTGCCAGCCGGCTGGGGCAGGGCTTCACTGAAGCTTTCTTT,CASRLGQGFTEAFF
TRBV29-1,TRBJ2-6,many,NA,TGCAGCGCCAAGACAGCGAGCTCTGGGGCCAACGTCCTGACTTTC,CSAKTASSGANVLTF
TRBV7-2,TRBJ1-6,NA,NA,TGTGCCAGCAGCTTAGGGCAGGGCTTGGGGTCACCCCTCCACTTT,CASSLGQGLGSPLHF
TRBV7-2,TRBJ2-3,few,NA,TGTGCCAGCAGCTTTTCGAGATCTGGGGATACGCAGTATTTT,CASSFSRSGDTQYF
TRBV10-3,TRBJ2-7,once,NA,TGTGCCATCAGTGAGGGCCTAGCCGGGACGGCTTCCTACGAGCAGTACTTC,CAISEGLAGTASYEQYF
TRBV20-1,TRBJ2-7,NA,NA,TGCAGTGCTATGGGAGGAACCTACGAGCAGTACTTC,CSAMGGTYEQYF
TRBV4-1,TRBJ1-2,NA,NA,TGCGCCAGCAGCCCGGACAGTCAGGCCTTCCTCTATGGCTACACCTTC,CASSPDSQAFLYGYTF
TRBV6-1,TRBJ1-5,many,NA,TGTGCCAGCAGTGACGGGGTTCCGCCCCAGCATTTT,CASSDGVPPQHF
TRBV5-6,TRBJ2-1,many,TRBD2,TGTGCCAGCAGCAGCAACCGACTAGCGAGGCACAATGAGCAGTTCTTC,CASSSNRLARHNEQFF
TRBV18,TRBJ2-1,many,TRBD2,TGTGCCAGCTCCCAAACTAGCGGGGTTTACAATGAGCAGTTCTTC,CASSQTSGVYNEQFF
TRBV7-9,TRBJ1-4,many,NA,TGTGCCAGCAGCTCTCGGGACCCCAACGAGAATGAAAAACTGTTTTTT,CASSSRDPNENEKLFF
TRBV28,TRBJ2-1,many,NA,TGTGCCAGCAGTTTTGGGGGTTCTTACAATGAGCAGTTCTTC,CASSFGGSYNEQFF
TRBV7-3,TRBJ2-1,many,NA,TGTGCCAGCAGCAGGAACAGGGGGGGAAATGAGCAGTTCTTC,CASSRNRGGNEQFF